One and the same sample provided the 6 T cell receptor beta chains below, sequenced in a study of T cells in narcolepsy. Data came from immunoSEQ multiplex PCR; TCRdb stores just in-frame clones and leaves some out. The table lists some 13,000 clones, about 89% of them singletons. Specimen: CD45RA- memory CD4+ T cells from PBMCs. The receptor source for this set is a human donor with narcolepsy.

The chain joins TRBV6-4 to TRBJ2-3; D perhaps matches TRBD2 (6 bases). The length of the CDR3 is 16 residues. V was shortened by 4 bases and J by 2 bases, with 16 bases between the two germline ends. Per germline, CDR1 MRHNA and CDR2 SNTAGT. CDR3 region: CASSALGAGNTDTQYF. The CDR3 nucleotides are TGTGCCAGCAGTGCGTTGGGTGCGGGGAACACAGATACGCAGTATTTT.

The chain is built from TRBV19 and TRBJ1-1; D call uncertain. Germline V gene data show CDR1 as LNHDA and CDR2 as SQIVND (reference sequence). The CDR3 is made up of 16 amino acids. The ends were cut back, 3 bases at V and 1 base at J, with 15 bases in the middle. The CDR3 reads CASSITGTSGNTEAFF. CDR3 bases: TGTGCCAGTAGTATCACCGGTACGAGTGGGAACACTGAAGCTTTCTTT.

The rearrangement joins TRBV5-1 to TRBJ2-3; D is perhaps TRBD1 (6 bases). The CDR3 totals 15 residues. CDR1 is SGHRS and CDR2 is YFSETQ in the germline V gene. V lost 0 bases and J lost 1, with 9 bases in between. For the CDR3, the DNA is TGCGCCAGCAGCTTGGCAGGGGTTGGCACAGATACGCAGTATTTT. Protein sequence: CASSLAGVGTDTQYF.

This clone was seen just once. The rearrangement joins TRBV2 to TRBJ2-3, with a weak D call TRBD2 (6 bases). V dropped 1 base and J dropped 8 bases, with 22 bases sitting between them. The CDR3 is 17 amino acids. Per the germline V gene, CDR1 is SNHLY and CDR2 is FYNNEI. CDR3 sequence reads: CASSEVTSRLTDGTQYF. Here the CDR3 DNA reads TGTGCCAGCAGTGAAGTCACTAGCAGGCTCACAGATGGTACGCAGTATTTT.

This chain joins TRBV9 and TRBJ2-3, with 10 bases aligning to TRBD2. Germline lookup yields CDR1 SGDLS and CDR2 YYNGEE. With V trimmed by 0 bases and J by 3 bases, 1 base remained unmatched. This CDR3 is built from 15 residues. The CDR3: CASSVDSGRTDTQYF. The CDR3 DNA reads as TGTGCCAGCAGCGTAGATAGCGGGAGGACAGATACGCAGTATTTT.

The chain couples TRBV7-3 to TRBJ2-1; 8 bases agree with TRBD2. The CDR3 length is 16 residues. CDR1 SGHTA and CDR2 FQGTGA come from the germline V gene. Trimming took 5 bases from V and 2 from J; bases not matched to a gene: 8. Here the CDR3 reads CASSIQSGGPYNEQFF. The CDR3 nucleotides are TGTGCCAGCAGCATACAAAGCGGGGGACCCTACAATGAGCAGTTCTTC.